This TCR beta chain is from a study of patients and donors after allogeneic stem cell transplantation. TCRdb passed the RT-PCR reads through MiXCR, listing each CDR3 protein once. This table has under 95,000 distinct CDR3 sequences, 4% to 5% appearing once. This clonotype was observed many times. Trimming cost V 7 bases and J 4 bases, with 14 bases left between them. The germline CDR1 and CDR2 sequences are LNHDA and SQIVND (reference sequence). The CDR3 runs 14 residues. The gene calls are TRBV19 and TRBJ1-3, with D possibly being TRBD1 (6 bases). The source material was blood, either unsorted or a sorted T cell fraction (not recorded which). The clonotype comes from a human donor who was either an allogeneic HSCT recipient or a stem cell or donor lymphocyte infusion donor (not recorded which). It is not recorded whose cells these are; they may come from a transplant donor. CDR3 in amino acids: CASTDSGEGNTIYF. CDR3 bases: TGTGCCAGTACCGACTCAGGGGAAGGAAACACCATATATTTT.